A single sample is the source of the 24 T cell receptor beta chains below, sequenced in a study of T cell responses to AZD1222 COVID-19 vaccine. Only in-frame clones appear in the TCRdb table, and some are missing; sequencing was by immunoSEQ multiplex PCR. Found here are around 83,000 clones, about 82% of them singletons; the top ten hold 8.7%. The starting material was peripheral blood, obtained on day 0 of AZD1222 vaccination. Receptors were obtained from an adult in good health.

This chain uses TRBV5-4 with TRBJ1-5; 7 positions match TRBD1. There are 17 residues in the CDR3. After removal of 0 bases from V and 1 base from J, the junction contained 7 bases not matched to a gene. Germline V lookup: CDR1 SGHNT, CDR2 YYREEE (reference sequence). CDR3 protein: CASSLGTGPMSNQPQHF. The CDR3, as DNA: TGTGCCAGCAGCTTGGGGACAGGACCTATGAGCAATCAGCCCCAGCATTTT.

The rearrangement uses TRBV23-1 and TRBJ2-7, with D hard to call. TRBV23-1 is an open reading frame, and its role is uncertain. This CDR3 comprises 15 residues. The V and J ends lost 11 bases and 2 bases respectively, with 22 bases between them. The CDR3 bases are TGCGCCCGCCTCCTACCGGGCCGGTCCCCCTACGAGCAGTACTTC. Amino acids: CARLLPGRSPYEQYF.

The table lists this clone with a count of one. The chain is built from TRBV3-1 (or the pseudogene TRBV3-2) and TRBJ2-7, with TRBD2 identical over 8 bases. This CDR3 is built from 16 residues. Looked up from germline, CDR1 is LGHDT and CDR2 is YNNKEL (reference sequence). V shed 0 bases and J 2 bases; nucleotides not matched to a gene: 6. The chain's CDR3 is CASSQEMAGGPYEQYF. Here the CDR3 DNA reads TGTGCCAGCAGCCAAGAAATGGCGGGGGGCCCCTACGAGCAGTACTTC.

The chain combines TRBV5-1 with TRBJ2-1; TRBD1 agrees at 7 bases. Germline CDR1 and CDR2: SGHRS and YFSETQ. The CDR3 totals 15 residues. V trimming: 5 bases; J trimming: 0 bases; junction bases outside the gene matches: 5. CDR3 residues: CASSPRDSSYNEQFF. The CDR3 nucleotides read TGCGCCAGCAGTCCCCGGGACAGCTCCTACAATGAGCAGTTCTTC.

Here the CDR3 DNA reads TGTGCCAGCAGCTTAGGCCAGCTTTACAATGAAAAACTGTTTTTT. Amino acid sequence: CASSLGQLYNEKLFF. The chain joins TRBV7-6 to TRBJ1-4, with D unresolved. This CDR3 is built from 15 residues. V lost 1 base and J 5 bases, leaving 11 bases between the germline ends. CDR1 is SGHVS, CDR2 FNYEAQ, per germline.

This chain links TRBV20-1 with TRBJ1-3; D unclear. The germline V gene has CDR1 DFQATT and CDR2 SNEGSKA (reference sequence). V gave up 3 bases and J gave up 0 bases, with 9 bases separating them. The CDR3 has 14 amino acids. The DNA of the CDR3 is TGCAGTGCTAGTATCCCACTCTCTGGAAACACCATATATTTT. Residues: CSASIPLSGNTIYF.

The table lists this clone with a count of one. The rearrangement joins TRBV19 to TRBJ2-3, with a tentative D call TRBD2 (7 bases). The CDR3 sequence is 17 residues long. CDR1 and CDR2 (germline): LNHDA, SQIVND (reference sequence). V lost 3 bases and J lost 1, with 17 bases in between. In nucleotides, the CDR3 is TGTGCCAGTAGTATGGGGGGGCGGGGGCTTGGCACAGATACGCAGTATTTT. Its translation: CASSMGGRGLGTDTQYF.

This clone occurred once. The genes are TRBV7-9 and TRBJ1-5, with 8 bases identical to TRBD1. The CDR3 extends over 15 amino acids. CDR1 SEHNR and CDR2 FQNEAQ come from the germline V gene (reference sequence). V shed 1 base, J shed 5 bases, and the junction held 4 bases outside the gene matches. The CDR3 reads CASSLGTGLHQPQHF. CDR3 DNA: TGTGCCAGCAGCTTAGGGACAGGGCTTCATCAGCCCCAGCATTTT.

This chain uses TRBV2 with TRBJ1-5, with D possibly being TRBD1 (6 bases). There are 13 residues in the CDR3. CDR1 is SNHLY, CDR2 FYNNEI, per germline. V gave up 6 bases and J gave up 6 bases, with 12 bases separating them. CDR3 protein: CASRLQGGQPQHF. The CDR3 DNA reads TGTGCCAGCAGGCTACAGGGAGGTCAGCCCCAGCATTTT.

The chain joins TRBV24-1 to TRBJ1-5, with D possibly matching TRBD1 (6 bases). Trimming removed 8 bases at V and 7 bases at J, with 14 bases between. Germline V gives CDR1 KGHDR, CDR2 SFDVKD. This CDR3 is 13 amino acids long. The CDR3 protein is CATTTGREQPQHF. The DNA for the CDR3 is TGTGCCACCACTACAGGGCGGGAACAGCCCCAGCATTTT.

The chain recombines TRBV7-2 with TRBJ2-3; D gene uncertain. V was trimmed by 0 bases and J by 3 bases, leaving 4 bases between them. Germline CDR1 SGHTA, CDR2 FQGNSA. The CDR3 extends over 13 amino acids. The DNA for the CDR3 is TGTGCCAGCAGCTTAGCCCGGACAGATACGCAGTATTTT. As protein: CASSLARTDTQYF.

Here the CDR3 DNA reads TGTGCCTGGAGTGGAACGGCGAAGAATAATTCACCCCTCCACTTT. It codes for CAWSGTAKNNSPLHF. V and J are TRBV30 and TRBJ1-6; D ambiguous. V was pared by 1 base and J by 5 bases, with 12 bases between. Germline V gives CDR1 GTSNPN, CDR2 SVGIG (reference sequence). This CDR3 contains 15 residues.

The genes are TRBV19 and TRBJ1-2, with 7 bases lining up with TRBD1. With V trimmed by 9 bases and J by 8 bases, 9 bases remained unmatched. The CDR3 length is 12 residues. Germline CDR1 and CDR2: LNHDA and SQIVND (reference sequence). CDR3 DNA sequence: TGTGCCAGCATCACAGGGGAAAGCGGCTACACCTTC. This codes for CASITGESGYTF.

CDR3 coding DNA: TGCGCCAGCAGGGGCGCCAGGGAAGCTAACTATGGCTACACCTTC. Translated, it gives CASRGAREANYGYTF. V gene TRBV5-1 combines with J gene TRBJ1-2, with D maybe TRBD1 (5 bases). Trimming left V 5 bases short and J 0 bases short, with 14 bases between. This CDR3 spans 15 amino acids. The germline CDR1 and CDR2 sequences are SGHRS and YFSETQ.

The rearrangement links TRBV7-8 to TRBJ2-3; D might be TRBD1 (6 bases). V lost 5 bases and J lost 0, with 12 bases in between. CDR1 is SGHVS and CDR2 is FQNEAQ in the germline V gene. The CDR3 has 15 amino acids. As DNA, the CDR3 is TGTGCCAGCAGCCCGACGGACAGTAGCACAGATACGCAGTATTTT. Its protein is CASSPTDSSTDTQYF.

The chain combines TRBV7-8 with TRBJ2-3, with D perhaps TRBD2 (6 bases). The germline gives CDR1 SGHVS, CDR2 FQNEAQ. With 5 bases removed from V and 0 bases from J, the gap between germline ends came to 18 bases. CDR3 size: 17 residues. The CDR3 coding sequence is TGTGCCAGCAGCCCTCAGGACGCGGGGCCAAGCACAGATACGCAGTATTTT. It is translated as CASSPQDAGPSTDTQYF.

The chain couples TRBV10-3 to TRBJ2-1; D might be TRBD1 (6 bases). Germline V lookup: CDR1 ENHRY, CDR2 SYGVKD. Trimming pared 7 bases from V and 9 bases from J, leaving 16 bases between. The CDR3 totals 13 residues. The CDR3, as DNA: TGTGCCATCAAGACGGAGGAAGGGGGTGAGCAGTTCTTC. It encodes CAIKTEEGGEQFF.

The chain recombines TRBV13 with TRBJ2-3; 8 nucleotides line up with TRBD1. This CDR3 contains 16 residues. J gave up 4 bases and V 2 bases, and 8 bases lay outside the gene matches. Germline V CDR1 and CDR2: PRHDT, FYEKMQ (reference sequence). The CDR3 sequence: CASSLHRTGSSDTQYF. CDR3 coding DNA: TGTGCCAGCAGCTTACACAGGACAGGGTCGTCAGATACGCAGTATTTT.

CDR3: CASTPSLNTEAFF. CDR3 coding DNA: TGTGCCAGCACCCCCAGTCTGAACACTGAAGCTTTCTTT. The chain links TRBV7-2 to TRBJ1-1; no clear D gene. The germline gives CDR1 SGHTA, CDR2 FQGNSA. The CDR3 sequence is 13 residues long. The ends were cut back, 7 bases at V and 0 bases at J, with 9 bases in the middle.

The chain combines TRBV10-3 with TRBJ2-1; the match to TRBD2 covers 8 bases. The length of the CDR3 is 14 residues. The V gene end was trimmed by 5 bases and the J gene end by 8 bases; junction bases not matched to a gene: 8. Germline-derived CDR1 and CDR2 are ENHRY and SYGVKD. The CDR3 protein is CAISLGTSFDEQFF. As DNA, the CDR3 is TGTGCCATCAGTTTGGGGACTAGTTTCGATGAGCAGTTCTTC.

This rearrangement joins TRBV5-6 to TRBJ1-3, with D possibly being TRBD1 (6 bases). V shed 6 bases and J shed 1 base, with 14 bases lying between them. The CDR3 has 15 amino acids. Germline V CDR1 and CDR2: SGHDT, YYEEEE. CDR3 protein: CASNPRGNSGNTIYF. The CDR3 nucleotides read TGTGCCAGCAACCCCAGGGGAAATTCTGGAAACACCATATATTTT.

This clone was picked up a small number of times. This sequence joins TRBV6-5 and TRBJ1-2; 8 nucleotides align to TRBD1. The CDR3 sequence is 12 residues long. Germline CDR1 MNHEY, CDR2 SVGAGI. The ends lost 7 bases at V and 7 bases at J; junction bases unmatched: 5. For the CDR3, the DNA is TGTGCCAGCACCCAGGGGGCGCGTGGCTACACCTTC. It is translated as CASTQGARGYTF.

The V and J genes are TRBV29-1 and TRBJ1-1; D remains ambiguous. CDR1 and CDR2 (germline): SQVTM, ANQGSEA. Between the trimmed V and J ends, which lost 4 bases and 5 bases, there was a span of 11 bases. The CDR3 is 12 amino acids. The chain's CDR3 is CSVVEGSTEAFF. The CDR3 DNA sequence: TGCAGCGTTGTAGAGGGAAGTACTGAAGCTTTCTTT.

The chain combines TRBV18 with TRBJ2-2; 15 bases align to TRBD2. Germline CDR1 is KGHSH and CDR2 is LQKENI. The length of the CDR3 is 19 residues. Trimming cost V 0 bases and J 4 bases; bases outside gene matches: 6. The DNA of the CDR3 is TGTGCCAGCTCACCACCGGGACTAGCGGGAGGCGACGGCACCGGGGAGCTGTTTTTT. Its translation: CASSPPGLAGGDGTGELFF.